This TCR beta chain stems from a study of blood T cells in healthy people across ages. The second PCR ran roughly 6 to 12 cycles with a sample-barcoded 5' primer and J-beta primers. A single record per CDR3 protein comes from TCRdb applying MiXCR to the 5' RACE reads. In the table there are around 520,000 distinct CDR3 sequences, over 25% of which are singletons. The CDR3 contains 11 residues. V lost 4 bases and J 6 bases, leaving 9 bases between the germline ends. Germline V lookup: CDR1 DFQATT, CDR2 SNEGSKA (reference sequence). These data were also reused for a study on T cells of mothers and their children. Turning to that study: The second PCR's M1S primer added sample barcodes and 2-4 random nucleotides. Each mother gave over 9.5 million TCR beta CDR3 reads; each child, around 2.8 million. Similar effects of thymic selection on TCR recombination output were recorded in related and unrelated pairs.

The sequence derives from a boy between 2 and 10 years old in good health. The sample comprised blood. V gene TRBV20-1 combines with J gene TRBJ1-1; D call uncertain. The CDR3 reads CSAKTYAEAFF. The CDR3 DNA follows: TGCAGTGCTAAAACCTATGCTGAAGCTTTCTTT.